These T cell receptor beta chains were read from a single sample in a study of blood T cell repertoires in COVID-19. This table comes from immunoSEQ multiplex PCR, and its TCRdb copy is limited to in-frame clones, with some not included. This table has about 30,000 clones, roughly 84% appearing once. The sample comprised peripheral blood. The receptor source for this set is a human donor in a cohort sampled during active COVID-19. CDR3s include the opening cysteine and the closing phenylalanine or tryptophan. D genes are given only for firm matches. The size of a clone is reported for some rows only, either as once, few or many, or as a class for expanded clones.

NA,TRBV11-2,TRBJ1-4,NA,CASSLLEGEKLFF,TGTGCCAGCAGCTTACTTGAGGGTGAAAAACTGTTTTTT
TRBD2,TRBV11-2,TRBJ2-7,NA,CASSHGTSGAYEQYF,TGTGCCAGCAGCCACGGGACTAGCGGGGCGTACGAGCAGTACTTC
TRBD1,TRBV28,TRBJ2-7,once,CASRGTGGPYEQYF,TGTGCCAGCAGAGGGACAGGGGGTCCCTACGAGCAGTACTTC
TRBD2,TRBV27,TRBJ2-7,NA,CASTPLAGGSYEQYF,TGTGCCAGCACCCCCCTAGCGGGGGGGTCCTACGAGCAGTACTTC
NA,TRBV18,TRBJ2-2,NA,CASSPPRGQKNTGELFF,TGTGCCAGCTCACCACCTCGTGGTCAGAAGAACACCGGGGAGCTGTTTTTT
NA,TRBV6-5,TRBJ1-1,once,CASSYSRGNTEAFF,TGTGCCAGCAGTTACTCACGGGGGAACACTGAAGCTTTCTTT
TRBD2,TRBV19,TRBJ2-1,NA,CASRRKLAGGRHNEQFF,TGTGCCAGTAGAAGAAAACTAGCGGGGGGGAGACACAATGAGCAGTTCTTC
NA,TRBV27,TRBJ1-6,NA,CASGLFNSPLHF,TGTGCCAGCGGCCTCTTTAATTCACCCCTCCACTTT
TRBD1,TRBV7-9,TRBJ2-7,NA,CASSTRQGYEQYF,TGTGCCAGCAGCACCAGACAGGGGTACGAGCAGTACTTC
TRBD1,TRBV6-2/TRBV6-3,TRBJ1-1,NA,CASSARDRNLEAFF,TGTGCCAGCAGCGCTCGGGACAGAAATCTTGAAGCTTTCTTT
NA,TRBV7-8,TRBJ1-6,NA,CASSLEVPRSPLHF,TGTGCCAGCAGCTTAGAAGTGCCTAGATCACCCCTCCACTTT
TRBD2,TRBV28,TRBJ2-3,NA,CASSRSGGAADTQYF,TGTGCCAGCAGTCGTAGCGGGGGGGCCGCAGATACGCAGTATTTT
NA,TRBV6-5,TRBJ1-3,once,CASRPGTSGNTIYF,TGTGCCAGCAGGCCAGGGACTTCGGGAAACACCATATATTTT
TRBD1,TRBV5-6,TRBJ2-1,NA,CASSRLDRGWYNEQFF,TGTGCCAGCAGCCGCCTTGACAGGGGGTGGTACAATGAGCAGTTCTTC
TRBD1,TRBV5-5,TRBJ1-1,NA,CASSLGDRVYNTEAFF,TGTGCCAGCAGCTTGGGGGACAGGGTTTATAACACTGAAGCTTTCTTT
NA,TRBV3-1/TRBV3-2,TRBJ2-3,NA,CASRLGASGTQYF,TGTGCCAGCCGATTGGGGGCCTCGGGTACGCAGTATTTT
NA,TRBV7-2,TRBJ2-1,once,CASSLRVEQFF,TGTGCCAGCAGCTTACGAGTTGAGCAGTTCTTC
TRBD1,TRBV11-3,TRBJ2-7,NA,CASSAGQGAGHEQYF,TGTGCCAGCAGCGCGGGACAGGGGGCAGGGCACGAGCAGTACTTC
NA,TRBV6-6,TRBJ2-2,NA,CASSRRIEAGELFF,TGTGCCAGCAGTCGGCGGATCGAAGCCGGGGAGCTGTTTTTT
TRBD1,TRBV7-2,TRBJ2-5,NA,CASSLSTGDTQETQYF,TGTGCCAGCAGCTTATCGACAGGGGATACACAAGAGACCCAGTACTTC
NA,TRBV5-1,TRBJ2-7,NA,CASSLELPTYEQYF,TGCGCCAGCAGCTTGGAACTCCCAACCTACGAGCAGTACTTC
NA,TRBV3-1/TRBV3-2,TRBJ1-2,NA,CASSQDLRVVDYYGYTF,TGTGCCAGCAGCCAAGACTTAAGGGTGGTGGACTACTATGGCTACACCTTC
TRBD1,TRBV4-2,TRBJ1-1,NA,CASSQTGTGNTEAFF,TGTGCCAGCAGCCAGACCGGGACAGGAAACACTGAAGCTTTCTTT
TRBD1,TRBV11-2,TRBJ2-3,NA,CASSPDRLSTDTQYF,TGTGCCAGCAGCCCGGACAGGTTGAGCACAGATACGCAGTATTTT